The 7 T cell receptor beta chains given below trace back to one sample, sequenced in a study of CD8 T cells in Susac syndrome. The RNA, 0.5 to 1 ug, was put through reverse transcription using random hexamers. TCRdb fed the immunoSEQ multiplex PCR reads into MiXCR, producing one record per CDR3 protein. The table shows fewer than 200,000 distinct CDR3 sequences, with roughly 95% occurring only once. The sequenced material came from CD4+ T cells from PBMCs. The source of these receptors is a human donor in good health.

The chain employs TRBV30 and TRBJ1-2; 9 nucleotides match TRBD1. Germline CDR1 reads GTSNPN; CDR2 reads SVGIG (reference sequence). The CDR3 is 14 amino acids. Trimming cost V 3 bases and J 5 bases; bases outside gene matches: 7. This chain's CDR3 is CAWRGQGEWYGYTF. CDR3 bases: TGTGCCTGGAGGGGACAGGGAGAATGGTATGGCTACACCTTC.

V and J are TRBV20-1 and TRBJ2-6; no clear D. This CDR3 has 14 amino acids. The germline V and J ends were trimmed by 5 bases and 0 bases, with 8 bases remaining between them. The germline V gene has CDR1 DFQATT and CDR2 SNEGSKA (reference sequence). The CDR3 protein is CSALWGSGANVLTF. DNA for the CDR3: TGCAGTGCTCTCTGGGGCTCTGGGGCCAACGTCCTGACTTTC.

The V call is TRBV9, the J call TRBJ2-7, with TRBD1 matching 7 bases. Germline-derived CDR1 and CDR2 are SGDLS and YYNGEE. With V trimmed by 0 bases and J by 2 bases, 2 bases remained unmatched. The CDR3 loop spans 14 amino acids. The CDR3 here is CASSVVGTAYEQYF. As DNA, the CDR3 is TGTGCCAGCAGCGTAGTGGGGACAGCCTACGAGCAGTACTTC.

The chain couples TRBV20-1 to TRBJ2-7; D gene ambiguous. Germline V gene data show CDR1 as DFQATT and CDR2 as SNEGSKA (reference sequence). CDR3 length equals 10 residues. Trimming cost V 5 bases and J 10 bases, with 12 bases left between them. The DNA for the CDR3 is TGCAGTGCTTCGACCGGGCTACAGTACTTC. Protein: CSASTGLQYF.

The chain is built from TRBV27 and TRBJ1-5; a weak D match, TRBD1 (6 bases). Looked up from germline, CDR1 is MNHEY and CDR2 is SMNVEV (reference sequence). This CDR3 spans 15 amino acids. V lost 5 bases to trimming and J lost 5 bases, with 16 bases between them. The CDR3 bases are TGTGCCAGCAGTACCCTACAGGGCTCACATCAGCCCCAGCATTTT. This gives the protein CASSTLQGSHQPQHF.

The chain employs TRBV6-5 and TRBJ1-1; D is perhaps TRBD1 (5 bases). Per germline, CDR1 MNHEY and CDR2 SVGAGI. The CDR3 length is 13 residues. V gave up 6 bases and J gave up 0 bases, with 8 bases separating them. CDR3 in amino acids: CASRQGVNTEAFF. The CDR3 DNA sequence: TGTGCCAGCAGGCAGGGAGTGAACACTGAAGCTTTCTTT.

This clonotype occurred once. J is TRBJ1-5 and V is TRBV3-1; tentatively, D is TRBD1 (6 bases). The germline V gene has CDR1 LGHDT and CDR2 YNNKEL (reference sequence). There are 14 residues in the CDR3. The V gene lost 2 bases and the J gene lost 2 bases, with 7 bases spanning the gap. The CDR3 DNA is TGTGCCAGCAGCCAAAGGGGGGGCAATCAGCCCCAGCATTTT. Translated, it gives CASSQRGGNQPQHF.